The 21 T cell receptor beta chains presented below share a single source sample, sequenced in a study of cytomegalovirus exposure and HLA in healthy donors. Clones were read by immunoSEQ multiplex PCR, and TCRdb kept only the in-frame ones, dropping some. The data show 170,000 or so clones, with about 86% seen just once and around 2.8% held by the top ten. The sample taken for sequencing was PBMCs. These receptors originate from a woman aged 18 to 35 in good health and CMV-seropositive.

V and J are TRBV7-2 and TRBJ2-3, with 10 bases matching TRBD2. The junction had 2 bases not matched to a gene; V was cut back by 2 bases and J by 3 bases. The CDR3 runs to 15 residues. From germline, CDR1 is SGHTA and CDR2 FQGNSA. CDR3 in amino acids: CASSLLAGETDTQYF. Here the CDR3 DNA reads TGTGCCAGCAGCTTACTAGCGGGGGAAACAGATACGCAGTATTTT.

The chain has TRBV10-3 and TRBJ2-5; weak D call: TRBD2 (6 bases). In germline, CDR1 is ENHRY, CDR2 SYGVKD. This CDR3 has 15 residues. V lost 6 bases and J 5 bases, leaving 19 bases between the germline ends. CDR3 bases: TGTGCCATCAGCGGCGGGGAAACCCCACAGGAGACCCAGTACTTC. As protein: CAISGGETPQETQYF.

The gene calls are TRBV7-6 and TRBJ2-2; perhaps TRBD1 as D (6 bases). The CDR3 consists of 15 residues. Trimming left V 6 bases short and J 1 base short, with 12 bases between. From germline, CDR1 is SGHVS and CDR2 FNYEAQ. The CDR3 DNA reads as TGTGCCAGCAGGCCTGGACAGATGAACACCGGGGAGCTGTTTTTT. It translates to CASRPGQMNTGELFF.

V usage is TRBV5-4 and J usage is TRBJ2-2, with D tentatively TRBD2 (7 bases). CDR1 SGHNT and CDR2 YYREEE come from the germline V gene (reference sequence). The V and J ends lost 7 bases and 8 bases respectively, with 12 bases between them. The length of the CDR3 is 12 residues. CDR3 sequence reads: CASGGAPGELFF. In DNA form, the CDR3 reads TGTGCCAGCGGGGGGGCCCCGGGGGAGCTGTTTTTT.

The V and J genes are TRBV4-3 and TRBJ1-5; no definite D call. This CDR3 has 15 residues. V was trimmed by 0 bases and J by 4 bases, leaving 10 bases between them. Germline CDR1 and CDR2: LGHNA and YSLEER. This CDR3 reads CASSQDWRLNQPQHF. The CDR3, as DNA: TGCGCCAGCAGCCAAGATTGGCGGCTAAATCAGCCCCAGCATTTT.

The chain carries TRBV11-2 and TRBJ2-2, with TRBD2 matching 7 bases. In germline, CDR1 is SGHAT, CDR2 FQNNGV. With V trimmed by 5 bases and J by 5 bases, 8 bases remained unmatched. This CDR3 has 15 residues. The CDR3 reads CASSQIAGKTGELFF. DNA for the CDR3: TGTGCCAGCAGCCAGATAGCGGGTAAAACCGGGGAGCTGTTTTTT.

The chain joins TRBV5-1 to TRBJ2-1, with TRBD1 as a possible D gene (5 bases). This CDR3 has 15 amino acids. Germline CDR1 is SGHRS and CDR2 is YFSETQ. The V end was cut by 0 bases, the J end by 5 bases, with 12 bases between. In DNA, the CDR3 is TGCGCCAGCAGCTTGGTATGGGGCAGGGACAATGAGCAGTTCTTC. Translating it yields CASSLVWGRDNEQFF.

The chain is built from TRBV2 and TRBJ1-1, with 9 bases identical to TRBD1. V gave up 6 bases and J gave up 5 bases; unmatched junction bases: 4. CDR3 length equals 13 residues. The germline CDR1 and CDR2 sequences are SNHLY and FYNNEI. The CDR3 spells CASRDRGGTEAFF. CDR3 coding DNA: TGTGCCAGCAGGGACAGGGGAGGAACTGAAGCTTTCTTT.

This clone appeared a few times. The chain uses TRBV5-1 and TRBJ2-1; tentative D call: TRBD1 (6 bases). V was pared by 0 bases and J by 7 bases, with 17 bases between. The CDR3 runs 16 residues. Per the germline V gene, CDR1 is SGHRS and CDR2 is YFSETQ. The CDR3 reads CASSLDGHGTWNEQFF. The CDR3 bases are TGCGCCAGCAGCTTGGACGGGCATGGGACATGGAATGAGCAGTTCTTC. Using reference TRBV5-1 and TRBJ2-1 for the parts outside the CDR3, the full variable domain is KAGVTQTPRYLIKTRGQQVTLSCSPISGHRSVSWYQQTPGQGLQFLFEYFSETQRNKGNFPGRFSGRQFSNSRSEMNVSTLELGDSALYLCASSLDGHGTWNEQFFGPGTRLTVL.

The V gene is TRBV5-8, the J gene TRBJ1-4, with D perhaps TRBD1 (5 bases). CDR1 is SGHTS and CDR2 is YDEGEE in the germline V gene. The length of the CDR3 is 15 residues. The V end was cut by 1 base, the J end by 8 bases, with 15 bases between. CDR3 DNA: TGTGCCAGCAGCTTGCAGGGAGGGGTTGAAGAAAAACTGTTTTTT. Amino acid sequence: CASSLQGGVEEKLFF.

J is TRBJ1-1 and V is TRBV2, with 9 positions matching TRBD1. Germline V lookup: CDR1 SNHLY, CDR2 FYNNEI. With 6 bases clipped from V and 4 bases from J, the junction kept 6 bases outside the gene matches. CDR3 length: 14 residues. DNA of the CDR3: TGTGCCAGCAGGGATAGACAGGGGGGCACTGAAGCTTTCTTT. Its protein product is CASRDRQGGTEAFF.

This chain links TRBV6-6 with TRBJ2-1; 9 bases map to TRBD2. The germline V gene has CDR1 MNHNY and CDR2 SVGAGI (reference sequence). The CDR3 is made up of 16 amino acids. The V segment lost 2 bases and the J segment 3 bases; nucleotides outside the gene matches: 5. The CDR3 nucleotides read TGTGCCAGCAGTTACACCCTAGCGGGACTCTACAATGAGCAGTTCTTC. Translated: CASSYTLAGLYNEQFF.

V is TRBV5-1 and J is TRBJ2-5; tentative D call: TRBD1 (5 bases). Germline CDR1 reads SGHRS; CDR2 reads YFSETQ. V lost 1 base to trimming and J lost 3 bases, with 13 bases between them. The CDR3 is 15 residues long. The CDR3 spells CASSLTPQGKETQYF. CDR3 nucleotides: TGCGCCAGCAGCTTGACCCCCCAGGGAAAAGAGACCCAGTACTTC.

Comment on this clone: This sample includes further DNA sequences coding for the same CDR3. The chain couples TRBV5-1 to TRBJ2-2, with TRBD2 matching 10 bases. V was pared by 7 bases and J by 1 base, with 4 bases of the junction left unmatched. The germline V gene has CDR1 SGHRS and CDR2 YFSETQ. CDR3 size: 15 residues. The CDR3: CASSLAGENTGELFF. As DNA, the CDR3 is TGCGCCAGCTCCCTAGCGGGGGAGAACACCGGGGAGCTGTTTTTT.

The chain has TRBV15 and TRBJ1-4; a possible D gene is TRBD1 (5 bases). Trimming cost V 1 base and J 7 bases, with 10 bases left between them. CDR3 length: 14 residues. Per the germline V gene, CDR1 is LNHNV and CDR2 is YYDKDF (reference sequence). In nucleotides, the CDR3 is TGTGCCACCAGCAGAGGCCAGGGTAGTGAAAAACTGTTTTTT. It codes for CATSRGQGSEKLFF.

This clone was picked up one time. The chain has TRBV27 and TRBJ2-1, with D possibly matching TRBD2 (7 bases). Germline CDR1 and CDR2: MNHEY and SMNVEV (reference sequence). This CDR3 has 14 amino acids. Deletions cut 7 bases from V and 9 bases from J, with 19 bases between. This CDR3 reads CASTAGARSREQFF. CDR3 in DNA: TGTGCCAGCACTGCGGGGGCCCGGTCTCGTGAGCAGTTCTTC.

Many counts were recorded for this clone. The chain couples TRBV27 to TRBJ1-4; D unresolved. This CDR3 has 14 residues. Trimming removed 6 bases at V and 8 bases at J, with 16 bases between. CDR1 is MNHEY and CDR2 is SMNVEV in the germline V gene (reference sequence). The CDR3 is CASRRAGLREKLFF. CDR3 nucleotide sequence: TGTGCCAGCAGGCGCGCCGGGTTACGGGAAAAACTGTTTTTT.

V and J are TRBV7-2 and TRBJ2-5; a weak D match, TRBD2 (6 bases). The CDR3 is 12 residues long. Germline CDR1 and CDR2: SGHTA and FQGNSA. V lost 11 bases to trimming and J lost 7 bases, with 17 bases between them. The CDR3: CASGGVKGTQYF. The DNA of the CDR3 is TGTGCCTCGGGCGGGGTCAAGGGGACCCAGTACTTC.

DNA for the CDR3: TGTGCCAGCAGCTTAACAATAGGCGACTCCCTCTCTGTCGAGCAGTACTTC. It is translated as CASSLTIGDSLSVEQYF. This chain connects TRBV7-6 to TRBJ2-7; D is ambiguous. The CDR3 covers 17 residues. Trimming cost V 2 bases and J 6 bases, with 23 bases left between them. CDR1 is SGHVS, CDR2 FNYEAQ, per germline.

The rearrangement links TRBV4-3 to TRBJ2-2; D call uncertain. V lost 0 bases to trimming and J lost 5 bases, with 7 bases between them. This CDR3 region has 14 residues. Germline V gene lookup returns CDR1 LGHNA and CDR2 YSLEER. CDR3: CASSQDPVTGELFF. CDR3 bases: TGCGCCAGCAGCCAAGACCCCGTAACCGGGGAGCTGTTTTTT.

This chain links TRBV18 with TRBJ1-1; D might be TRBD1 (6 bases). The CDR3 is 14 amino acids. Germline CDR1 and CDR2: KGHSH and LQKENI. V gave up 0 bases and J gave up 3 bases, with 8 bases separating them. The CDR3, as DNA: TGTGCCAGCTCACCACCGAAGGGGGACACTGAAGCTTTCTTT. Translated, it gives CASSPPKGDTEAFF.